This TCR beta chain was sequenced in a study of T-cell reconstitution after alpha-beta-depleted transplantation in children. Study outcomes and limitations: Elevated TCRbeta diversity at day 60 was traced, in some patients, to surviving recipient T cells and thymic progenitors. By one year post-transplant, T-cell counts and diversity largely arose from T cells that were newly produced. Expanded graft clones, several hundred of them, were reportedly the source of alpha-beta T cells about two months after transplant.

Unique molecular identifiers were incorporated when the TCRbeta library was constructed. In TCRdb, the PCR reads were re-called with MiXCR into one record per CDR3 protein. The data hold about 310,000 distinct CDR3 sequences, with about a quarter observed a single time. As to this clonotype: The antigen remains unidentified.

The V gene's germline CDR1 is DFQATT and CDR2 SNEGSKA (reference sequence). The CDR3 spans 15 residues. V was clipped by 0 bases and J by 11 bases; unmatched bases: 13. V is TRBV20-1 and J is TRBJ1-5; 7 positions agree with TRBD1. This TCR derives from a male patient younger than 18 who had a stem cell transplant for acute lymphoblastic leukemia, so the T cells may come from the graft donor. Sequencing used PBMCs, mostly from graft donor cells, obtained 180 days after TCRalphabeta/CD19-depleted stem cell transplant. The CDR3 here is CSARDPGTVEVAQHF. For the CDR3, the DNA is TGCAGTGCTAGAGATCCTGGGACAGTCGAAGTGGCCCAGCATTTT.